This T cell receptor (beta chain) was sequenced during a study of shared clonotypes between healthy human individuals. At the level of the study: CD4 naive cells filled three plates per donor, CD4 memory three, CD8 naive two and CD8 memory one.

Recent vaccinations or acute infections were absent in the healthy HIV-negative adult donors. Here immunoSEQ multiplex PCR was the method, and the copy in TCRdb shows in-frame clones only, minus some. The sample consists of under 600,000 clones, about 96% of them appearing once. A word on this clone: What it binds is unknown.

Whole-study findings and limits: Clonotype sharing among the donors was expected to vary with sequencing depth. It was observed that approximately 5% of naive CD4 clonotypes were shared across a handful of donors.

Germline V CDR1 and CDR2: MNHEY, SVGAGI. With 2 bases clipped from V and 2 bases from J, the junction kept 6 bases outside the gene matches. The CDR3 is 16 amino acids. V is TRBV6-5 and J is TRBJ1-5, with 7 bases fitting TRBD1. This TCR came from a woman younger than 45 in good health. The sequencing input was naive CD4+ T cells sorted from blood. Subset defined: CD45RA+ positively selected. The CDR3 nucleotides are TGTGCCAGCAGTTACAACAGGGGAGGGGGCAATCAGCCCCAGCATTTT. It specifies CASSYNRGGGNQPQHF.